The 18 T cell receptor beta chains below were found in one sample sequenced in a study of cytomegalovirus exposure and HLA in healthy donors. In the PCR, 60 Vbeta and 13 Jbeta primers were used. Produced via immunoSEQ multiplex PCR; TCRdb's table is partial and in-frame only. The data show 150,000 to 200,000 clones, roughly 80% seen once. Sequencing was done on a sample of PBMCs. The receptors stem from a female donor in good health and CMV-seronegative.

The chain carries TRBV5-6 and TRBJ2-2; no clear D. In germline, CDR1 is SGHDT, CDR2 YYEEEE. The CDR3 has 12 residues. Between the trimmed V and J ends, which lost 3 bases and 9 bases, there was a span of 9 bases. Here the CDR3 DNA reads TGTGCCAGCAGCTCCTCACTTAGGGAGCTGTTTTTT. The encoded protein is CASSSSLRELFF.

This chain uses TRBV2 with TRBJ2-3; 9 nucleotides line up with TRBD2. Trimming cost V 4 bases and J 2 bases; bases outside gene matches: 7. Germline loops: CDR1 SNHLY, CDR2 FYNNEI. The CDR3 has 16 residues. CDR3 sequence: CASSAGAGGLTDTQYF. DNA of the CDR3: TGTGCCAGCAGTGCGGGAGCGGGGGGTCTCACAGATACGCAGTATTTT.

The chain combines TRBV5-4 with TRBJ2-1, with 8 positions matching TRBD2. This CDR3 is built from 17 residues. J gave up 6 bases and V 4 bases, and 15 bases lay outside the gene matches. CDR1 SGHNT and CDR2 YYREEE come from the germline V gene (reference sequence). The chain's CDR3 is CASSMSPSGGPGNEQFF. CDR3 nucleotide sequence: TGTGCCAGCAGCATGAGTCCCAGCGGGGGCCCTGGCAATGAGCAGTTCTTC. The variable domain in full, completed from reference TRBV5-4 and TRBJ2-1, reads ETGVTQSPTHLIKTRGQQVTLRCSSQSGHNTVSWYQQALGQGPQFIFQYYREEENGRGNFPPRFSGLQFPNYSSELNVNALELDDSALYLCASSMSPSGGPGNEQFFGPGTRLTVL.

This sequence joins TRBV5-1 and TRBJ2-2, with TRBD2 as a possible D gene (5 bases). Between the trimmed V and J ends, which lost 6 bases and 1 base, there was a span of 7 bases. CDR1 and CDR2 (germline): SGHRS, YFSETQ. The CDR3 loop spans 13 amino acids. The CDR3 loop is CASIGGNTGELFF. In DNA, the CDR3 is TGCGCCAGCATAGGAGGGAACACCGGGGAGCTGTTTTTT.

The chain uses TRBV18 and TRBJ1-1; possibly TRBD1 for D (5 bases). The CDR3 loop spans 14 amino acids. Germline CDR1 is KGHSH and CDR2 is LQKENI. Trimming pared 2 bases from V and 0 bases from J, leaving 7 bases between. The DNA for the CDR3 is TGTGCCAGCTCACCAGGGGGGGTGAACACTGAAGCTTTCTTT. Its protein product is CASSPGGVNTEAFF. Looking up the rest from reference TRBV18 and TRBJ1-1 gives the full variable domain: NAGVMQNPRHLVRRRGQEARLRCSPMKGHSHVYWYRQLPEEGLKFMVYLQKENIIDESGMPKERFSAEFPKEGPSILRIQQVVRGDSAAYFCASSPGGVNTEAFFGQGTRLTVV.

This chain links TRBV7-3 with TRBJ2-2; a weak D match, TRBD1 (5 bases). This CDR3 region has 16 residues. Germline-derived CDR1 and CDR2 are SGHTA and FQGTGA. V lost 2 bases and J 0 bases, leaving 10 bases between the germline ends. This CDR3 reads CASSLGAASNTGELFF. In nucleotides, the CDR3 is TGTGCCAGCAGCTTAGGGGCCGCATCGAACACCGGGGAGCTGTTTTTT.

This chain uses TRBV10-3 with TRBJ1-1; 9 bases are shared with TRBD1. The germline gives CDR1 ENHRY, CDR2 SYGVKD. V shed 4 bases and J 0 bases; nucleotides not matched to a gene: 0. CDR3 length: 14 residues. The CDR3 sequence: CAISGDRVNTEAFF. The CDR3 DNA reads TGTGCCATCAGTGGGGACAGGGTGAACACTGAAGCTTTCTTT.

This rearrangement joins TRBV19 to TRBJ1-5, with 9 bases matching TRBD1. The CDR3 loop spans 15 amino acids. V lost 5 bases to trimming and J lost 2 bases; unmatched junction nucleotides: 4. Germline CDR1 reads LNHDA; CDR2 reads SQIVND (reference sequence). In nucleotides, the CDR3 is TGTGCCAGTAGTGGACAGGGGTACGGCAATCAGCCCCAGCATTTT. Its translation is CASSGQGYGNQPQHF.

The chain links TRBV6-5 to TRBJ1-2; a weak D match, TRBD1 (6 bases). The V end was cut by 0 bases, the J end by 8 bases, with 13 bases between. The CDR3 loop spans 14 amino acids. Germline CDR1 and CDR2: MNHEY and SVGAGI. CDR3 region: CASSYSQQGRGYTF. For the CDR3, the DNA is TGTGCCAGCAGTTACTCCCAACAGGGAAGAGGCTACACCTTC.

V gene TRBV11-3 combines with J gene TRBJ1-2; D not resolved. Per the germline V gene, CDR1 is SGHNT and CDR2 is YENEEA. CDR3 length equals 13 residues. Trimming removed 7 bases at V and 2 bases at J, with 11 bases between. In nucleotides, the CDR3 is TGTGCCAGCATAAGAGGGTTAAACTATGGCTACACCTTC. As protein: CASIRGLNYGYTF.

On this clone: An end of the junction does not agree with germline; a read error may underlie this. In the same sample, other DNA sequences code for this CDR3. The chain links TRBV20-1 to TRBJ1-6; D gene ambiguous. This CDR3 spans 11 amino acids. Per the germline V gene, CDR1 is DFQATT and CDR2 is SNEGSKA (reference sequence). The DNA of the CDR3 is TGCAGCGCTAGGGAAGTCGGGCCCCTCCACTTT. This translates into CSAREVGPLHF.

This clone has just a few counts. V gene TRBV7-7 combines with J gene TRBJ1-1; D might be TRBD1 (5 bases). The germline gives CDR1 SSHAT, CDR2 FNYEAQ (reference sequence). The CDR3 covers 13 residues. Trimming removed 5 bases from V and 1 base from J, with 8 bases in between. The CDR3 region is CASSTDRNTEAFF. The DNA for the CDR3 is TGTGCCAGCAGCACTGACAGGAACACTGAAGCTTTCTTT.

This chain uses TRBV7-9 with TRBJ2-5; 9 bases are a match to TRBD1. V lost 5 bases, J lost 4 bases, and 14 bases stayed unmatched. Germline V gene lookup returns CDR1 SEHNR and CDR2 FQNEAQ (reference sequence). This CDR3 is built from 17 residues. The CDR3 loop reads CASSPDRGASGGETQYF. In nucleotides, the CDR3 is TGTGCCAGCAGCCCCGACAGGGGGGCCTCAGGAGGAGAGACCCAGTACTTC.

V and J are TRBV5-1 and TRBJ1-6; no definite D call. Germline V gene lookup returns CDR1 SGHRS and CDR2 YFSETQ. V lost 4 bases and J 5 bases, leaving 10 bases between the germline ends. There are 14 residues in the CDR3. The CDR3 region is CASSRTYDNSPLHF. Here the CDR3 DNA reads TGCGCCAGCAGCCGGACTTACGATAATTCACCCCTCCACTTT.

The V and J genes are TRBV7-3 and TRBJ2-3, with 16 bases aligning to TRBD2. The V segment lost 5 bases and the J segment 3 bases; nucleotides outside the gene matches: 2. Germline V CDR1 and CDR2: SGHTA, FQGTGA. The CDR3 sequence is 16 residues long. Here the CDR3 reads CASSPGLAGGTDTQYF. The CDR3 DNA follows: TGTGCCAGCAGCCCGGGACTAGCGGGGGGGACAGATACGCAGTATTTT.

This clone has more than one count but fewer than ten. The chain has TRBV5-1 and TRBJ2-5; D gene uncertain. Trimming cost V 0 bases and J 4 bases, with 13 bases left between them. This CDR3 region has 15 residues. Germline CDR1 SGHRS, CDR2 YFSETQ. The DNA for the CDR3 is TGCGCCAGCAGCTTGGCCCCGGCAGGTGGAGAGACCCAGTACTTC. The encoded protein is CASSLAPAGGETQYF.

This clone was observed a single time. The CDR3 region has the DNA TGTGCCAGCAGCTTCAACAGGGGGCCCTACGAGCAGTACTTC. Translated: CASSFNRGPYEQYF. The chain couples TRBV5-8 to TRBJ2-7, with TRBD1 matching 9 bases. Germline loops: CDR1 SGHTS, CDR2 YDEGEE. The CDR3 covers 14 residues. V trimming: 2 bases; J trimming: 2 bases; junction bases outside the gene matches: 2.

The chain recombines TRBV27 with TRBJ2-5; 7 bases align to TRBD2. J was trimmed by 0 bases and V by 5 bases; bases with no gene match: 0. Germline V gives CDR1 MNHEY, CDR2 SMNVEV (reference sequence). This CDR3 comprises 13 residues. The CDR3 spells CASSTSDQETQYF. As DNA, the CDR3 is TGTGCCAGCAGTACTAGCGACCAAGAGACCCAGTACTTC.